One sample yielded the 17 T cell receptor beta chains listed below, sequenced in a study of lymphopenia after photon versus proton radiotherapy. Sequencing was performed with immunoSEQ multiplex PCR; in TCRdb, only in-frame clones are kept and a portion is missing. The sample contains 75,000 to 90,000 clones, around 83% of which appear only once. The input for sequencing was peripheral blood, taken from a patient treated with proton-based radiotherapy. These receptors came from a man between 60 and 70 years old with pancreatic cancer.

This sequence joins TRBV7-8 and TRBJ2-5; 7 bases are shared with TRBD2. The CDR3 runs 16 residues. The germline CDR1 and CDR2 sequences are SGHVS and FQNEAQ. With V trimmed by 1 base and J by 2 bases, 7 bases remained unmatched. The chain's CDR3 is CASSLVGRYLQETQYF. For the CDR3, the DNA is TGTGCCAGCAGCTTAGTCGGGAGGTACCTACAAGAGACCCAGTACTTC.

This chain joins TRBV9 and TRBJ2-2; D gene unclear. In germline, CDR1 is SGDLS, CDR2 YYNGEE. This CDR3 has 14 amino acids. V lost 0 bases, J lost 5 bases, and 8 bases lay in between. CDR3 region: CASSVGHPTGELFF. CDR3 coding DNA: TGTGCCAGCAGCGTAGGTCACCCGACCGGGGAGCTGTTTTTT. The full variable domain, its missing parts supplied by reference TRBV9 and TRBJ2-2, is DSGVTQTPKHLITATGQRVTLRCSPRSGDLSVYWYQQSLDQGLQFLIQYYNGEERAKGNILERFSAQQFPDLHSELNLSSLELGDSALYFCASSVGHPTGELFFGEGSRLTVL.

The rearrangement links TRBV5-1 to TRBJ2-6; D gene uncertain. The CDR3 covers 15 residues. CDR1 SGHRS and CDR2 YFSETQ come from the germline V gene. V was clipped by 0 bases and J by 4 bases, with 8 bases between them. This CDR3 is CASSLDFAGANVLTF. The CDR3 DNA reads TGCGCCAGCAGCTTGGATTTTGCCGGGGCCAACGTCCTGACTTTC.

The CDR3 DNA is TGTGCCAGCAGCTCGAATTATGGGGAAAAACTGTTTTTT. Its protein product is CASSSNYGEKLFF. This chain joins TRBV7-3 and TRBJ1-4; unclear D gene. Germline V gives CDR1 SGHTA, CDR2 FQGTGA. Trimming removed 4 bases from V and 8 bases from J, with 11 bases in between. This CDR3 is 13 amino acids long.

The chain recombines TRBV7-3 with TRBJ2-5; 7 nucleotides line up with TRBD2. The germline gives CDR1 SGHTA, CDR2 FQGTGA. The CDR3 sequence is 14 residues long. V dropped 4 bases and J dropped 2; count of bases not matched to a gene: 4. DNA for the CDR3: TGTGCCAGCAGCTACGGGGGGAGTCAAGAGACCCAGTACTTC. This encodes CASSYGGSQETQYF.

V gene TRBV19 combines with J gene TRBJ2-2; D tentatively reads TRBD1 or TRBD2 (5 bases each). V was trimmed by 5 bases and J by 4 bases, leaving 17 bases between them. The CDR3 is 16 amino acids. Per germline, CDR1 LNHDA and CDR2 SQIVND (reference sequence). DNA for the CDR3: TGTGCCAGTAGTCGAGGGGCCGGCCAGGGCACCGGGGAGCTGTTTTTT. As protein: CASSRGAGQGTGELFF.

V is TRBV18 and J is TRBJ1-1; D not resolved. Per the germline V gene, CDR1 is KGHSH and CDR2 is LQKENI. The CDR3 runs to 14 residues. V lost 6 bases, J lost 7 bases, and 18 bases lay in between. The DNA for the CDR3 is TGTGCCAGCTCCCCAAGCCGAGAAGGGTTTGAAGCTTTCTTT. Its protein product is CASSPSREGFEAFF. Variable domain in full (rest from reference TRBV18 and TRBJ1-1): NAGVMQNPRHLVRRRGQEARLRCSPMKGHSHVYWYRQLPEEGLKFMVYLQKENIIDESGMPKERFSAEFPKEGPSILRIQQVVRGDSAAYFCASSPSREGFEAFFGQGTRLTVV.

The rearrangement uses TRBV29-1 and TRBJ2-1; D call uncertain. Germline V gene sequence: CDR1 SQVTM, CDR2 ANQGSEA. V was clipped by 4 bases and J by 11 bases, with 12 bases between them. The CDR3 covers 11 residues. The CDR3 reads CSVGRAQQQFF. DNA of the CDR3: TGCAGCGTTGGACGGGCCCAACAGCAGTTCTTC.

The count of this clone is one. The V call is TRBV11-3, the J call TRBJ2-3, with 11 bases matching TRBD1. In germline, CDR1 is SGHNT, CDR2 YENEEA. The CDR3 consists of 14 residues. V lost 5 bases, J lost 4 bases, and 2 bases stayed unmatched. CDR3 region: CASSKGQGADTQYF. The CDR3 coding sequence is TGTGCCAGCAGCAAGGGACAGGGGGCAGATACGCAGTATTTT.

CDR3 DNA sequence: TGTGCCAGCAGTTTGACAGGGAGGGGACCGAAAGAGACCCAGTACTTC. Translated: CASSLTGRGPKETQYF. The rearrangement links TRBV6-5 to TRBJ2-5; either TRBD1 or TRBD2 may fit D (7 bases each). V was trimmed by 4 bases and J by 3 bases, leaving 18 bases between them. The CDR3 runs to 16 residues. The V gene's germline CDR1 is MNHEY and CDR2 SVGAGI.

The chain has TRBV6-5 and TRBJ2-7; D is ambiguous. The length of the CDR3 is 13 residues. Between the trimmed V and J ends, which lost 4 bases and 3 bases, there was a span of 10 bases. Germline V gives CDR1 MNHEY, CDR2 SVGAGI. Here the CDR3 reads CASSFPPIYEQYF. The CDR3 DNA reads as TGTGCCAGCAGTTTCCCACCCATCTACGAGCAGTACTTC.

The chain combines TRBV5-1 with TRBJ2-3; 16 bases fit TRBD2. The ends lost 3 bases at V and 2 bases at J; junction bases unmatched: 9. The CDR3 is 19 residues long. From germline, CDR1 is SGHRS and CDR2 YFSETQ. CDR3 residues: CASSSGLAGGVVFTDTQYF. For the CDR3, the DNA is TGCGCCAGCAGCTCGGGACTAGCGGGAGGGGTTGTATTCACAGATACGCAGTATTTT.

The genes are TRBV30 and TRBJ2-5; TRBD1 matches 8 bases. After removal of 2 bases from V and 6 bases from J, the junction contained 8 bases not matched to a gene. Looked up from germline, CDR1 is GTSNPN and CDR2 is SVGIG (reference sequence). The CDR3 has 14 amino acids. The CDR3 DNA sequence: TGTGCCTGGAGTACCGGACAGGGTAAGAAGACCCAGTACTTC. Protein: CAWSTGQGKKTQYF.

The rearrangement joins TRBV15 to TRBJ1-1; D not certain. This CDR3 has 14 residues. Germline CDR1 is LNHNV and CDR2 is YYDKDF (reference sequence). With 3 bases removed from V and 1 base from J, the gap between germline ends came to 9 bases. This chain's CDR3 is CATSRSHTNTEAFF. CDR3 nucleotides: TGTGCCACCAGCAGGTCGCACACGAACACTGAAGCTTTCTTT.

This rearrangement joins TRBV5-4 to TRBJ2-1, with D tentatively TRBD2 (5 bases). The V gene's germline CDR1 is SGHNT and CDR2 YYREEE (reference sequence). This CDR3 contains 15 residues. V lost 1 base and J 4 bases, leaving 12 bases between the germline ends. CDR3 in amino acids: CASSLSGGLYNEQFF. The DNA for the CDR3 is TGTGCCAGCAGCTTGAGTGGAGGTCTTTACAATGAGCAGTTCTTC.

CDR3 in DNA: TGTGCCAGTAGTTACTATTCCTACAATGAGCAGTTCTTC. This sequence encodes CASSYYSYNEQFF. The rearrangement joins TRBV19 to TRBJ2-1; D not resolved. Germline CDR1 is LNHDA and CDR2 is SQIVND (reference sequence). Trimming left V 5 bases short and J 1 base short, with 6 bases between. This CDR3 spans 13 amino acids.

This clone turned up a few times. The gene calls are TRBV6-1 and TRBJ1-1; D is perhaps TRBD1 (5 bases). The CDR3 is 14 amino acids. Trimming cost V 2 bases and J 0 bases, with 7 bases left between them. Germline CDR1 and CDR2: MNHNS and SASEGT. CDR3 nucleotide sequence: TGTGCCAGCAGTGAATACAGGATGAACACTGAAGCTTTCTTT. It yields the protein CASSEYRMNTEAFF.